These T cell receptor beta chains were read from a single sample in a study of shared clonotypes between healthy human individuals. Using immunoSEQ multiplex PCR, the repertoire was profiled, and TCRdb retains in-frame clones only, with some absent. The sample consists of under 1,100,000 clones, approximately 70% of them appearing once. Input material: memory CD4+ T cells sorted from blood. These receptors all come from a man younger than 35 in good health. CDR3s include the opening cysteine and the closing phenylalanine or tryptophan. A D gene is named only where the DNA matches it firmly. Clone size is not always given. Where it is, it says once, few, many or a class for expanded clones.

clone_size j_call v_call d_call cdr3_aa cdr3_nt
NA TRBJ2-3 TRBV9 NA CASSVGTSLDTQYF TGTGCCAGCAGCGTCGGTACTAGCCTCGATACGCAGTATTTT
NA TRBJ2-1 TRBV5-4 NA CASSSLADNEQFF TGTGCCAGCAGCTCGTTAGCGGACAATGAGCAGTTCTTC
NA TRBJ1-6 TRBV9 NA CASSARDRNSPLHF TGTGCCAGCAGCGCCCGGGACCGCAATTCACCCCTCCACTTT
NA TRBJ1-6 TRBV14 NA CASSQFSSNSPLHF TGTGCCAGCAGCCAATTTAGCAGTAATTCACCCCTCCACTTT
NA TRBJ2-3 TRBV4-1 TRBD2 CASSHRVGSGGGTDTQYF TGCGCCAGCAGCCACCGTGTGGGTAGCGGGGGAGGCACAGATACGCAGTATTTT
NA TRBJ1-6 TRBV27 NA CASSPGRANSPLHF TGTGCCAGCAGTCCGGGACGAGCCAATTCACCCCTCCACTTT
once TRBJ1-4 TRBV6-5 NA CASSYSMAGRDEKLFF TGTGCCAGCAGTTACTCGATGGCAGGTCGGGACGAAAAACTGTTTTTT
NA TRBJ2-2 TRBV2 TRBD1 CASSAGTGNTGELFF TGTGCCAGCAGTGCCGGGACAGGTAACACCGGGGAGCTGTTTTTT
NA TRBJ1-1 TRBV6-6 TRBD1 CASSSQGDTEAFF TGTGCCAGCAGTTCCCAGGGGGACACTGAAGCTTTCTTT
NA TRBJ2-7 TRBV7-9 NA CASSFNGAEQYF TGTGCCAGCAGCTTTAACGGGGCCGAGCAGTACTTC
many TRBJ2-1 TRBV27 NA CASSPSGRGFNNEQFF TGTGCCAGCAGCCCCTCTGGTCGCGGGTTTAACAATGAGCAGTTCTTC
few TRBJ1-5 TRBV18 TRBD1 CASSPKQTGGESQHF TGTGCCAGCTCACCCAAACAGACAGGGGGCGAATCCCAGCATTTT
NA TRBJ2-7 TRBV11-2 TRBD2 CASSRTSGVGSEQYF TGTGCCAGCAGTCGGACTAGCGGGGTTGGTAGCGAGCAGTACTTC
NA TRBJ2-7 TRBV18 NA CASSRLLDSYEQYF TGTGCCAGCTCACGACTACTAGACTCCTACGAGCAGTACTTC
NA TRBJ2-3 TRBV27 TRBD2 CASRHSGGNTDTQYF TGTGCCAGCAGACATAGCGGGGGGAACACAGATACGCAGTATTTT
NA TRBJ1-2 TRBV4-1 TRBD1 CASSRFDTGGAGYGYTF TGCGCCAGCAGCCGGTTTGACACAGGGGGCGCGGGCTATGGCTACACCTTC
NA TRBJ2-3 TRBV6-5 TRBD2 CASRPGGLTDTQYF TGTGCCAGCAGGCCGGGAGGACTGACAGATACGCAGTATTTT
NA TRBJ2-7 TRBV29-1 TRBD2 CSPWCGGKYEQYF TGCAGCCCCTGGTGCGGGGGGAAATACGAGCAGTACTTC
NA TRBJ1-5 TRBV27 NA CASSYRNQPQHF TGTGCCAGCAGTTACCGAAATCAGCCCCAGCATTTT
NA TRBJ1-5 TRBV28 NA CASTGPTNQPQHF TGTGCCAGCACAGGGCCTACGAATCAGCCCCAGCATTTT
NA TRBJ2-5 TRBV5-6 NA CASSFYSQETQYF TGTGCCAGCAGCTTCTACAGCCAAGAGACCCAGTACTTC
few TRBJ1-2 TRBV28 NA CASRQGPNYGYTF TGTGCCAGCAGACAGGGTCCCAACTATGGCTACACCTTC
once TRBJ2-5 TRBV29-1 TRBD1 CSARQGGETQYF TGCAGCGCCCGACAGGGGGGGGAGACCCAGTACTTC
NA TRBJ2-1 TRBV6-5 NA CASSYRGTDPSEQFF TGTGCCAGCAGTTACCGGGGGACCGACCCTTCTGAGCAGTTCTTC
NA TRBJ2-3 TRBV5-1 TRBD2 CASRTSGADTQYF TGCGCCAGTAGGACTAGCGGGGCAGATACGCAGTATTTT
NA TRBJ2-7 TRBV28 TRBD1 CASSLPRQGLSSYEQYF TGTGCCAGCAGTTTACCTAGACAGGGTCTGAGCTCCTACGAGCAGTACTTC
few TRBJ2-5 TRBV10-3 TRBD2 CAISWVAGGFQETQYF TGTGCCATCAGCTGGGTAGCGGGAGGCTTCCAAGAGACCCAGTACTTC
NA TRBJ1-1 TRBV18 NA CASSPEYGRRNTEAFF TGTGCCAGCTCACCAGAATATGGGCGGAGGAACACTGAAGCTTTCTTT
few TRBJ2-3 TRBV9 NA CASSRAGHTDTQYF TGTGCCAGCAGCAGGGCGGGGCACACAGATACGCAGTATTTT
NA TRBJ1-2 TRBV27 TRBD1 CASSLRSGQGRNGYTF TGTGCCAGCAGTTTACGTTCGGGACAGGGAAGAAATGGCTACACCTTC